This note documents a single T cell receptor (beta chain) sequence. Donors included only healthy HIV-negative adults lacking recent acute infections or vaccinations. The authors divided CD4+ cells into CD45RA+ naive and CD45RA-negative memory subsets. The sample is drawn from a study of shared clonotypes between healthy human individuals. Germline V lookup: CDR1 SGHNT, CDR2 YYREEE (reference sequence). V gave up 6 bases and J gave up 6 bases; unmatched junction bases: 13. The CDR3 spans 15 residues. Measured with immunoSEQ multiplex PCR; TCRdb has only the in-frame clones, and not every one. Among about 520,000 clones listed, roughly 95% were seen once.

Input material: naive CD4+ T cells sorted from blood. Described subset: CD45RA+ positively selected. This chain joins TRBV5-4 and TRBJ2-7, with 9 bases lining up with TRBD1. The TCR originated in a woman aged 25 to 45 in good health. The CDR3 DNA reads as TGTGCCAGCACGTCAGGTGGACAGGGGATGGGCGAGCAGTACTTC. Its protein is CASTSGGQGMGEQYF.